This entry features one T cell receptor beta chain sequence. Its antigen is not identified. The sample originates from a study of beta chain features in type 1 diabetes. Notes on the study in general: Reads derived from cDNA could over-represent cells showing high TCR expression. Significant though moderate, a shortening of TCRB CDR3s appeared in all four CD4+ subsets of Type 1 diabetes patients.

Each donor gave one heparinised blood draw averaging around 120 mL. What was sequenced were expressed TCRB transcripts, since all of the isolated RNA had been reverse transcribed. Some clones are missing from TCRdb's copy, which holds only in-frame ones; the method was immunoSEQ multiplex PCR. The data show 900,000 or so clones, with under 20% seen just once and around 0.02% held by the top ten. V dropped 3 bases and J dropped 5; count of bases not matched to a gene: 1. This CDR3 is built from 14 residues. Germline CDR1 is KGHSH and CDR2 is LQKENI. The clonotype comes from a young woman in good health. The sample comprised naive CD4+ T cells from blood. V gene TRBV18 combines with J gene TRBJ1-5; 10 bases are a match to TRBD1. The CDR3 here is CASSPDRGHQPQHF. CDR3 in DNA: TGTGCCAGCTCACCTGACAGGGGGCATCAGCCCCAGCATTTT. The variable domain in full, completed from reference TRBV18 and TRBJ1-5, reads NAGVMQNPRHLVRRRGQEARLRCSPMKGHSHVYWYRQLPEEGLKFMVYLQKENIIDESGMPKERFSAEFPKEGPSILRIQQVVRGDSAAYFCASSPDRGHQPQHFGDGTRLSIL.